These T cell receptor beta chains were read from a single sample in a study of T cell clonotyping in hematopoietic cell transplantation. Sequencing used immunoSEQ multiplex PCR; TCRdb keeps in-frame clones, though not all of them. The sample records 1,500 or so clones, 75% to 85% being singletons. The material was PBMCs, obtained 30 days after allogeneic stem cell transplant. These receptors all come from a male patient aged 30 to 39 who had an allogeneic stem cell transplant, so T cells may come from the graft donor. Some clones in this sample may be carry-over from other donors' samples. Both conserved end residues are part of each CDR3. A D gene is named only where the DNA matches it firmly. Clone size is shown for a subset of rows, as once, few, many or a class of expanded clone.

d_call clone_size j_call v_call cdr3_nt cdr3_aa
. . TRBJ2-3 TRBV6-5 TGTGCCAGCAGACGATATAGGAGCACAGATACGCAGTATTTT CASRRYRSTDTQYF
. . TRBJ2-3 TRBV29-1 TGCAGCGTTGGTGGTGGGGTGGTTAGTACCACATCAGATACGCAGTATTTT CSVGGGVVSTTSDTQYF
TRBD1 . TRBJ1-2 TRBV2 TGTGCCAGCGATAGGGGAGAGACAGGGGGCTTCTATGGCTACACCTTC CASDRGETGGFYGYTF
TRBD1 . TRBJ1-2 TRBV9 TGTGCCAGCAGCGAGGACAGGGGACCTCTGGATGGCTACACCTTC CASSEDRGPLDGYTF
. once TRBJ2-3 TRBV5-1 TGCGCCAGCAGCTTGAGACCGAACACAGATACGCAGTATTTT CASSLRPNTDTQYF
TRBD1 . TRBJ2-5 TRBV9 TGTGCCAGCAGCGTGGGACAGCAAGAGACCCAGTACTTC CASSVGQQETQYF
TRBD1 . TRBJ2-2 TRBV18 TGTGCCAGCTCACCCAGGGGGCCCGGGGAGCTGTTTTTT CASSPRGPGELFF
TRBD1 . TRBJ1-3 TRBV5-6 TGTGCCAGCAGCTTGGTTCAGGCAGGGGGAGGAAACACCATATATTTT CASSLVQAGGGNTIYF
. . TRBJ1-2 TRBV9 TGTGCCAGCAGCGTGGGGGGGGACTATGGCTACACCTTC CASSVGGDYGYTF
. . TRBJ2-5 TRBV4-2 TGTGCCAGCGGCGACCCTCGGGAGACCCAGTACTTC CASGDPRETQYF
TRBD1 . TRBJ1-5 TRBV29-1 TGCAGCGTGAAACTGACCCGACAGGGCTGGACCAGCGGCAATCAGCCCCAGCATTTT CSVKLTRQGWTSGNQPQHF
. . TRBJ2-5 TRBV5-6 TGTGCCAGCAGCTTGAGGGTTGGGAAGACCCAGTACTTC CASSLRVGKTQYF
TRBD1 once TRBJ1-4 TRBV19 TGTGCCAGTACCCCGAAGCCCCTCTCTGGACAGGGGCAAACTAATGAAAAACTGTTTTTT CASTPKPLSGQGQTNEKLFF
. . TRBJ2-3 TRBV5-1 TGCGCCAGCAGCAGAATCACAGATACGCAGTATTTT CASSRITDTQYF
. . TRBJ1-5 TRBV15 TGTGCCACCAGCAGCCAAAAGGATATCCAGCATTTT CATSSQKDIQHF
TRBD1 . TRBJ1-2 TRBV9 TGTGCCAGCAGCTCACCCCGGGACAGGGAAAAGGGTTACTATGGCTACACCTTC CASSSPRDREKGYYGYTF
. . TRBJ2-2 TRBV7-3 TGTGCCAGCAGCTTAGCCCACAACACCGGGGAGCTGTTTTTT CASSLAHNTGELFF
. few TRBJ1-1 TRBV6-5 TGTGCCAGCAGGGAGACAGGACCCACTGAAGCTTTCTTT CASRETGPTEAFF
. . TRBJ2-7 TRBV6-1 TGTGCCAGCAGTGAAGCGTCCGGGCGCAGGGAGAGGGGGTTATACGAGCAGTACTTC CASSEASGRRERGLYEQYF
. few TRBJ2-7 TRBV5-6 TGTGCCAGTGGTGGGGCGCGCGAGCAGTACTTC CASGGAREQYF
TRBD2 . TRBJ2-3 TRBV7-9 TGTGCCAGCAGCAATCCGGGACTAGCGGGGACTAGCACAGATACGCAGTATTTT CASSNPGLAGTSTDTQYF
. . TRBJ1-1 TRBV4-3 TGCGCCAGCAGCCAAGATCCAGGGTCCGGGGGAGCTTTCTTT CASSQDPGSGGAFF
. once TRBJ2-7 TRBV6-5 TGTGCCAGCACAGGACAGTCCTCCTACGAGCAGTACTTC CASTGQSSYEQYF
TRBD1 . TRBJ2-3 TRBV28 TGTGCCAGCAGCGGACAGGGAGATAGCACAGATACGCAGTATTTT CASSGQGDSTDTQYF
. once TRBJ1-1 TRBV28 TGTGCCAGCAGTACTCACGGGGGGCTCGCTGAAGCTTTCTTT CASSTHGGLAEAFF
. . TRBJ2-1 TRBV4-2 TGTGCCAGCAGCCAAGATAGGTTAGTCTACAATGAGCAGTTCTTC CASSQDRLVYNEQFF